One and the same sample provided the 26 T cell receptor beta chains below, sequenced in a study of blood T cells in healthy people across ages. For the second PCR, which ran for roughly 6 to 12 cycles, a sample-barcoded 5' primer and a J-beta primer mix were used. Via MiXCR, TCRdb re-called the 5' RACE reads, giving one row per CDR3 protein. The profile shows about 780,000 distinct CDR3 sequences, more than 25% of them singletons. These sequences were also reported in another study, on T cells of mothers and their children.

What was sequenced was blood. Receptors were obtained from a boy younger than 18 in good health.

In this sample, this clonotype turned up a few times. The rearrangement joins TRBV7-9 to TRBJ2-1; D perhaps matches TRBD1 (5 bases). The last part of the DNA fits TRBJ2-5 better; the J call may be wrong. Germline V gene lookup returns CDR1 SEHNR and CDR2 FQNEAQ (reference sequence). The CDR3 has 18 amino acids. The CDR3 coding sequence is TGTGCCAGCAGCTTAGAAGGCAGGGTCCCCTCTCGTTTCGAGACCCAGTACTTC. Amino acid sequence: CASSLEGRVPSRFETQYF.

CDR3 loop: CASSAAGGAYF. CDR3 coding DNA: TGTGCCAGCAGTGCTGCAGGGGGCGCGTACTTC. The gene calls are TRBV28 and TRBJ2-7; 8 bases match TRBD1. Germline V gene lookup returns CDR1 MDHEN and CDR2 SYDVKM. Trimming at V came to 5 bases and at J to 12 bases, leaving 6 bases not matched to a gene. This CDR3 spans 11 amino acids.

This chain links TRBV7-9 with TRBJ2-5; tentatively, D is TRBD1 or TRBD2 (5 bases each). The J call could be wrong; TRBJ2-7 is a better fit for the DNA end. The CDR3 covers 16 residues. CDR1 is SEHNR, CDR2 FQNEAQ, per germline (reference sequence). DNA of the CDR3: TGTGCCAGCAGCTTAGTGACTATGACTACGGGGCACGAGCAGTACTTC. It is translated as CASSLVTMTTGHEQYF.

V usage is TRBV6-5 and J usage is TRBJ1-2, with 7 bases fitting TRBD1. The V segment lost 5 bases and the J segment 4 bases; nucleotides outside the gene matches: 10. Germline loops: CDR1 MNHEY, CDR2 SVGAGI. The CDR3 consists of 15 residues. As DNA, the CDR3 is TGTGCCAGCAGTACGATAACAGGGGCCCCCTATGGCTACACCTTC. Protein: CASSTITGAPYGYTF.

The CDR3 here is CSARWGDTQYF. The CDR3 DNA reads TGCAGTGCTAGATGGGGGGATACGCAGTATTTT. The V and J genes are TRBV20-1 and TRBJ2-3; D is perhaps TRBD1 or TRBD2 (5 bases each). The CDR3 runs to 11 residues. The V gene lost 2 bases and the J gene lost 6 bases, with 6 bases spanning the gap. In germline, CDR1 is DFQATT, CDR2 SNEGSKA (reference sequence).

The chain is built from TRBV12-3 or TRBV12-4 and TRBJ2-5, with 11 nucleotides matching TRBD2. The J call may be mistaken, given a closer DNA end match to TRBJ2-1. CDR3 length: 15 amino acids. CDR3 sequence (DNA): TGTGCCAGCAGTTTCGGACTAGCGGGTTGGAATGAGCAGTTCTTC. Its protein is CASSFGLAGWNEQFF.

This chain joins TRBV7-9 and TRBJ1-2, with D hard to call. The V end was cut by 0 bases, the J end by 0 bases, with 11 bases between. The CDR3 has 16 residues. Germline V CDR1 and CDR2: SEHNR, FQNEAQ (reference sequence). Here the CDR3 reads CASSLAASPANYGYTF. The DNA of the CDR3 is TGTGCCAGCAGCTTAGCGGCGTCTCCAGCTAACTATGGCTACACCTTC.

The chain links TRBV20-1 to TRBJ2-5; 9 nucleotides match TRBD1. The J call may be incorrect, as the DNA end agrees better with TRBJ2-1. CDR3 size: 12 residues. CDR1 DFQATT and CDR2 SNEGSKA come from the germline V gene (reference sequence). The DNA for the CDR3 is TGCAGTGCCTGGGACAGGGTAAATGAGCAGTTCTTC. Its protein product is CSAWDRVNEQFF.

The DNA for the CDR3 is TGTGCCACCAGTGATTTTGGCTCCGAAGCTTTCTTT. It yields the protein CATSDFGSEAFF. The V and J genes are TRBV24-1 and TRBJ1-1; D gene unclear. Germline V gives CDR1 KGHDR, CDR2 SFDVKD. The CDR3 runs 12 residues. V lost 1 base and J lost 8, with 7 bases in between.

The rearrangement joins TRBV12-3 or TRBV12-4 to TRBJ2-5; D is possibly TRBD2 (5 bases). With the DNA end fitting TRBJ2-7 better, the J assignment may be wrong. This CDR3 spans 14 amino acids. CDR3 sequence: CASTKGIAFYEQYF. The CDR3 DNA sequence: TGTGCCAGCACCAAAGGAATAGCGTTTTACGAGCAGTACTTC.

In this sample, this clonotype turned up a few times. This rearrangement joins TRBV5-1 to TRBJ2-1; 8 bases are a match to TRBD1. Germline CDR1 reads SGHRS; CDR2 reads YFSETQ. The CDR3 sequence is 14 residues long. J gave up 8 bases and V 4 bases, and 8 bases lay outside the gene matches. The CDR3 spells CASSPDREVDEQFF. CDR3 DNA: TGCGCCAGCAGCCCGGACAGGGAGGTTGATGAGCAGTTCTTC.

This clonotype showed up just once. The chain combines TRBV7-9 with TRBJ2-3; TRBD2 matches at 9 bases. CDR1 and CDR2 (germline): SEHNR, FQNEAQ (reference sequence). This CDR3 is 16 amino acids long. V was pared by 2 bases and J by 2 bases, with 5 bases of the junction left unmatched. The CDR3 loop is CASSLKAGGSTDTQYF. CDR3 sequence (DNA): TGTGCCAGCAGCTTAAAAGCGGGGGGCTCCACAGATACGCAGTATTTT.

This clonotype was counted a few times. V and J are TRBV18 and TRBJ2-2, with TRBD2 as a possible D gene (5 bases). CDR1 is KGHSH and CDR2 is LQKENI in the germline V gene. The CDR3 is made up of 15 amino acids. Trimming took 0 bases from V and 6 from J, leaving 11 bases between them. The CDR3 spells CASSPPSRVPGELFF. CDR3 nucleotides: TGTGCCAGCTCACCACCGTCGAGGGTACCCGGGGAGCTGTTTTTT. Combining the CDR3 with reference TRBV18 and TRBJ2-2 gives the whole variable domain NAGVMQNPRHLVRRRGQEARLRCSPMKGHSHVYWYRQLPEEGLKFMVYLQKENIIDESGMPKERFSAEFPKEGPSILRIQQVVRGDSAAYFCASSPPSRVPGELFFGEGSRLTVL.

The rearrangement joins TRBV27 to TRBJ1-6; D is unresolved. Deletions cut 7 bases from V and 7 bases from J, with 17 bases between. Germline values: CDR1 MNHEY, CDR2 SMNVEV (reference sequence). The CDR3 has 15 amino acids. CDR3 sequence (DNA): TGTGCCAGCACTTTGGGCCATTCCCGAAATTCACCCCTCCACTTT. It encodes CASTLGHSRNSPLHF.

The table lists this clonotype with a few counts. This rearrangement joins TRBV10-3 to TRBJ2-5; 7 nucleotides line up with TRBD1. The J call is doubtful: the DNA matches TRBJ2-7 better. Per the germline V gene, CDR1 is ENHRY and CDR2 is SYGVKD. This CDR3 is built from 16 residues. CDR3 loop: CAISERQGQPSYEQYF. The CDR3 bases are TGTGCCATCAGTGAGCGACAGGGCCAGCCATCCTACGAGCAGTACTTC.

The V gene is TRBV6-5, the J gene TRBJ1-5, with a possible D match to TRBD1 (5 bases). Germline V lookup: CDR1 MNHEY, CDR2 SVGAGI. V dropped 7 bases and J dropped 4 bases, with 17 bases sitting between them. This CDR3 region has 15 residues. This chain's CDR3 is CASNPGGRRNQPQHF. In DNA form, the CDR3 reads TGTGCCAGCAACCCCGGGGGACGGAGGAATCAGCCCCAGCATTTT.

V and J are TRBV28 and TRBJ2-7; TRBD1 matches at 7 bases. V was pared by 0 bases and J by 1 base, with 12 bases of the junction left unmatched. Germline-derived CDR1 and CDR2 are MDHEN and SYDVKM. The CDR3 sequence is 18 residues long. CDR3 protein: CASSLWSVARTGSYEQYF. The CDR3 DNA reads TGTGCCAGCAGTTTATGGAGCGTGGCGAGGACAGGTTCCTACGAGCAGTACTTC.

The rearrangement uses TRBV13 and TRBJ2-5; TRBD2 matches at 9 bases. After removal of 5 bases from V and 4 bases from J, the junction contained 5 bases not matched to a gene. Germline V gene lookup returns CDR1 PRHDT and CDR2 FYEKMQ (reference sequence). This CDR3 has 14 amino acids. CDR3 DNA: TGTGCCAGCAGCCCCTCACTAGCGGGAGAGACCCAGTACTTC. Translation gives CASSPSLAGETQYF.

The V and J genes are TRBV20-1 and TRBJ1-3, with 10 bases that match TRBD1. J lost 5 bases, V lost 3 bases, and 10 bases had no gene match. This CDR3 contains 16 residues. Germline V gene lookup returns CDR1 DFQATT and CDR2 SNEGSKA (reference sequence). CDR3 loop: CSASDRGPFLRNTIYF. As DNA, the CDR3 is TGCAGTGCTAGCGACAGGGGGCCTTTTTTGCGAAACACCATATATTTT.

The chain joins TRBV11-1 to TRBJ2-1, with D possibly called TRBD1 or TRBD2 (5 bases each). There are 17 residues in the CDR3. The ends were cut back, 1 base at V and 2 bases at J, with 15 bases in the middle. CDR1 SGHAT and CDR2 FQDESV come from the germline V gene (reference sequence). The CDR3, as DNA: TGTGCCAGCAGCTTAGAGGTTCGAAGGGGACCCTACAATGAGCAGTTCTTC. It is translated as CASSLEVRRGPYNEQFF.

This clonotype appeared many times. The DNA of the CDR3 is TGTGCCAGCAGCGCTACCCTCGGGGCCCAGTACTTC. Protein sequence: CASSATLGAQYF. The gene calls are TRBV7-4 and TRBJ2-5; maybe TRBD2 (5 bases). The CDR3 sequence is 12 residues long. V was clipped by 5 bases and J by 9 bases, with 13 bases between them. Germline V gene sequence: CDR1 SGHVT, CDR2 SQSDAQ.

This clonotype has a handful of counts. A junction boundary mismatches the germline segment, possibly from a read error. This chain links TRBV3-1 with TRBJ2-3, with D unresolved. This CDR3 has 12 residues. Germline assignment: CDR1 LGHDT and CDR2 YNNKEL (reference sequence). The CDR3 DNA sequence: TGTGCCAGTAGCCAAGCGTCAGATACGCAGTATTTT. Amino acid sequence: CASSQASDTQYF.

The CDR3 protein is CAISDPGTGSRETQYF. In DNA form, the CDR3 reads TGTGCCATCAGTGATCCCGGGACAGGGAGTCGAGAGACCCAGTACTTC. The V gene is TRBV10-3, the J gene TRBJ2-5; 9 bases agree with TRBD1. The CDR3 has 16 amino acids. Germline V gene lookup returns CDR1 ENHRY and CDR2 SYGVKD. V trimming: 3 bases; J trimming: 4 bases; junction bases outside the gene matches: 9.

This clonotype turned up a few times. The chain links TRBV10-3 to TRBJ2-7, with 7 bases matching TRBD1. Looked up from germline, CDR1 is ENHRY and CDR2 is SYGVKD. This CDR3 is 15 amino acids long. Unmatched junction bases numbered 5, after V lost 3 bases and J lost 0 bases. CDR3 in DNA: TGTGCCATCAGTGAAGCCCGACAGGGCTCCTACGAGCAGTACTTC. Protein sequence: CAISEARQGSYEQYF.

This clonotype was seen a handful of times. The chain is built from TRBV29-1 and TRBJ2-5, with TRBD2 as a possible D gene (5 bases). CDR1 and CDR2 (germline): SQVTM, ANQGSEA. V was trimmed by 0 bases and J by 5 bases, leaving 13 bases between them. The CDR3 extends over 14 amino acids. The CDR3 DNA reads TGCAGCGTTGAAGATCGTACGGGGATGGAGACCCAGTACTTC. Encoded protein: CSVEDRTGMETQYF.

The V and J genes are TRBV7-9 and TRBJ1-6, with 9 bases identical to TRBD1. The CDR3 totals 15 residues. Germline V gives CDR1 SEHNR, CDR2 FQNEAQ (reference sequence). V gave up 5 bases and J gave up 9 bases; unmatched junction bases: 8. CDR3 sequence: CASSPRDRDSSPLHF. The CDR3 nucleotides read TGTGCCAGCAGCCCCCGGGACAGGGACAGTTCACCCCTCCACTTT.